Each of the 3 T cell receptor beta chains below was sequenced from the same sample in a study of T cell responses to AZD1222 COVID-19 vaccine. TCRdb keeps only in-frame clones here, not all; method: immunoSEQ multiplex PCR. The sample contains around 65,000 clones, over 60% of which appear only once. Sequenced material: peripheral blood, taken on day 0 of AZD1222 vaccination. Receptors originate from an adult in good health.

The rearrangement joins TRBV18 to TRBJ2-6, with D perhaps being TRBD1 or TRBD2 (5 bases each). Trimming took off 5 bases at V and 4 bases at J, with 15 bases between the two ends. The length of the CDR3 is 16 residues. CDR1 KGHSH and CDR2 LQKENI come from the germline V gene. This CDR3 reads CASSTGRLAGANVLTF. The CDR3 DNA follows: TGTGCCAGCTCAACGGGACGGTTGGCCGGGGCCAACGTCCTGACTTTC.

The CDR3 sequence is CASSPSAGGREQYF. CDR3 nucleotide sequence: TGTGCCAGCAGCCCCTCAGCGGGGGGGCGTGAGCAGTACTTC. The rearrangement uses TRBV13 and TRBJ2-7, with 10 positions matching TRBD2. Germline V gene sequence: CDR1 PRHDT, CDR2 FYEKMQ (reference sequence). After removal of 5 bases from V and 7 bases from J, the junction contained 8 bases not matched to a gene. CDR3 length equals 14 residues.

The chain links TRBV5-4 to TRBJ2-1; perhaps TRBD1 as D (6 bases). Germline loops: CDR1 SGHNT, CDR2 YYREEE (reference sequence). V was trimmed by 4 bases and J by 4 bases, leaving 12 bases between them. This CDR3 has 14 residues. The CDR3 is CASSPWTAYNEQFF. The CDR3 DNA follows: TGTGCCAGCAGCCCGTGGACAGCTTACAATGAGCAGTTCTTC.